The 8 T cell receptor beta chains below come from one sample, sequenced in a study of T cell repertoires in aging, cancer and after chemotherapy. Amplification of TCR beta used genomic DNA extracted from peripheral blood. TRB rearrangements spanning V, D and J were amplified using mixed TRB-A/B primers. Each CDR3 protein gets one entry after TCRdb re-called the multiplex PCR reads with MiXCR. The sample records roughly 440 distinct CDR3 sequences, more than 20% being singletons. The sample consisted of blood. These receptors originate from a human donor with a solid tumor.

The rearrangement joins TRBV19 to TRBJ1-1; unclear D gene. The CDR3 loop spans 14 amino acids. Trimming stripped 7 bases from V and 0 bases from J, with 12 bases between. CDR1 LNHDA and CDR2 SQIVND come from the germline V gene (reference sequence). The CDR3 region is CASTQQSMNTEAFF. The CDR3 region has the DNA TGTGCCAGTACCCAACAGAGCATGAACACTGAAGCTTTCTTT.

The V gene is TRBV6-9, the J gene TRBJ1-1, with TRBD1 as a possible D gene (5 bases). Germline values: CDR1 MNHGY, CDR2 SVAAGI. The CDR3 has 13 residues. V lost 6 bases and J 6 bases, leaving 14 bases between the germline ends. This CDR3 is CASRMTDSAEAFF. CDR3 bases: TGTGCCAGCAGGATGACAGATTCGGCTGAAGCTTTCTTT.

This clonotype is termed large. The V call is TRBV13, the J call TRBJ2-7; 9 nucleotides line up with TRBD1. The CDR3 covers 13 residues. Germline CDR1 and CDR2: PRHDT and FYEKMQ (reference sequence). With 8 bases clipped from V and 6 bases from J, the junction kept 8 bases outside the gene matches. For the CDR3, the DNA is TGTGCCAGCGGGGACAGGGAGCATCGCGAGCAGTACTTC. Residues: CASGDREHREQYF.

This clonotype counts as large. This chain uses TRBV6-6 with TRBJ2-1; weak D call: TRBD2 (6 bases). In germline, CDR1 is MNHNY, CDR2 SVGAGI (reference sequence). V was clipped by 2 bases and J by 4 bases, with 9 bases between them. The CDR3 has 14 amino acids. CDR3 DNA: TGTGCCAGCAGTTACCCGGGGGAGTACAATGAGCAGTTCTTC. Translating it yields CASSYPGEYNEQFF.

This clonotype was detected a few times. This chain connects TRBV28 to TRBJ2-7; D might be TRBD2 (5 bases). Germline CDR1 is MDHEN and CDR2 is SYDVKM. With 10 bases removed from V and 5 bases from J, the gap between germline ends came to 12 bases. CDR3 length: 11 residues. The CDR3 is CATWGVHEQYF. The CDR3 bases are TGTGCCACCTGGGGAGTCCACGAGCAGTACTTC.

The chain has TRBV6-5 and TRBJ2-7; 14 bases agree with TRBD2. This CDR3 contains 14 residues. Per the germline V gene, CDR1 is MNHEY and CDR2 is SVGAGI. With V trimmed by 6 bases and J by 4 bases, 2 bases remained unmatched. CDR3 DNA sequence: TGTGCCAGCAGCGGACTAGCGGGAGGTTACGAGCAGTACTTC. Protein: CASSGLAGGYEQYF.

This clonotype was recorded a few times. This sequence joins TRBV24-1 and TRBJ2-1; no clear D. V shed 4 bases and J shed 8 bases, with 17 bases lying between them. This CDR3 contains 15 residues. The germline CDR1 and CDR2 sequences are KGHDR and SFDVKD. CDR3 amino acids: CATSEAGPPGDEQFF. DNA of the CDR3: TGTGCCACCAGTGAGGCCGGGCCCCCCGGCGATGAGCAGTTCTTC.

Within the sample, this clonotype is large. The chain couples TRBV29-1 to TRBJ2-5; D assignment may be TRBD1 or TRBD2 (5 bases each). Looked up from germline, CDR1 is SQVTM and CDR2 is ANQGSEA. The V gene lost 2 bases and the J gene lost 5 bases, with 12 bases spanning the gap. CDR3 size: 13 residues. The DNA for the CDR3 is TGCAGCGTTGAAAGGGACCCCGGGGAGACCCAGTACTTC. Translated: CSVERDPGETQYF.